Described below is a single T cell receptor beta chain sequence and its context. Its target is unknown. This record belongs to a study of T cells in localized non-small cell lung cancer. General observations from the study: The greatest T cell clonality was found in uninvolved adjacent lung (higher than in tumor). Median detection of top 100 tumor clones in adjacent lung was around 57 clones. Longer overall survival associated with higher blood T cell density; shorter survival with higher adjacent-lung clonality. Because only a single region of the tumor was sequenced, heterogeneity remains possible.

Assay used: immunoSEQ multiplex PCR; TCRdb lists only in-frame clones, some missing. The data hold some 64,000 clones, with about four fifths observed a single time. The TCR sequence derives from a man aged 40 to 70 with stage II lung adenocarcinoma. The sequencing used PBMCs, collected before any cancer treatment.

The CDR3 bases are TGTGCCTGGAGTCCGGGACAGGGGAACAATGAGCAGTTCTTC. It encodes CAWSPGQGNNEQFF. The rearrangement links TRBV30 to TRBJ2-1, with 10 bases that match TRBD1. Germline V gives CDR1 GTSNPN, CDR2 SVGIG (reference sequence). There are 14 residues in the CDR3. Losses at the gene ends were 2 bases for V and 5 bases for J; bases not matched to a gene: 3.